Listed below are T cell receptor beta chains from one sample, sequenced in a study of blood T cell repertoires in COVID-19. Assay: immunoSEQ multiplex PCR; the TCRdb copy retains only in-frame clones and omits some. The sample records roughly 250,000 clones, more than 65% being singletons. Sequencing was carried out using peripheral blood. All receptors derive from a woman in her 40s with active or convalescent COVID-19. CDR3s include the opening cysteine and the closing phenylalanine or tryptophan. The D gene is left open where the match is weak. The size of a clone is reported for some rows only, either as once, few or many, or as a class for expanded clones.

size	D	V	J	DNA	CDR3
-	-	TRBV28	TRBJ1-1	TGTGCCAGCAGTAGAGGGGGTAGAATGAACACTGAAGCTTTCTTT	CASSRGGRMNTEAFF
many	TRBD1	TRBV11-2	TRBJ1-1	TGTGCCAGCAGCTTATGGGGCACAGGGGATGCTGAAGCTTTCTTT	CASSLWGTGDAEAFF
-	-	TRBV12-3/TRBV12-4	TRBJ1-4	TGTGCCAGCAGTTATGACAGGAGGAAACTGTTTTTT	CASSYDRRKLFF
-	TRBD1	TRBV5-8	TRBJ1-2	TGTGCCAGCAGCGGACGCCAGGGGGCCTATGGCTACACCTTC	CASSGRQGAYGYTF
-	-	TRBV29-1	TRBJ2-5	TGCAGCGTCTCCCTACAGCAAGAGACCCAGTACTTC	CSVSLQQETQYF
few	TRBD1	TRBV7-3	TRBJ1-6	TGTGCCAGCAGGCCTCCTGGGAACAGGGGTGGGAGTTCACCCCTCCACTTT	CASRPPGNRGGSSPLHF
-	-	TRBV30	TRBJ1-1	TGTGCCTGGAGTACAGGTATCTCTGAAGCTTTCTTT	CAWSTGISEAFF
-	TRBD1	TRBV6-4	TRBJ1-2	TGTGCCAGCAGTGGGACCGGACAGGGGGGGAACTATGGCTACACCTTC	CASSGTGQGGNYGYTF
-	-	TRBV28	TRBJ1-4	TGTGCCAGCAGTTCGCAGGGGAATGAAAAACTGTTTTTT	CASSSQGNEKLFF
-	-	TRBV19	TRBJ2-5	TGTGCCAGTAGTATGGGAAGGGGAGAGACCCAGTACTTC	CASSMGRGETQYF
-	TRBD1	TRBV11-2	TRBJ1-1	TGTGCCAGCAGTACCAGGGGGCGCCCAGCTTTCTTT	CASSTRGRPAFF
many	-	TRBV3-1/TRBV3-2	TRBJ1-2	TGTGCCAGCAGCACCAAGTTCGACAGTAACTATGGCTACACCTTC	CASSTKFDSNYGYTF
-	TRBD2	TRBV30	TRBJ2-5	TGTGCCTGGAGTCCCGGACTAGCCCAAGAGACCCAGTACTTC	CAWSPGLAQETQYF
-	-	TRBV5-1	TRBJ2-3	TGCGCCAGCAGCGTAACAGGGAGTGGGGACACAGATACGCAGTATTTT	CASSVTGSGDTDTQYF
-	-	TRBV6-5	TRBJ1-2	TGTGCCAGCAGTTACTCGGAGCTGTTTAACTATGGCTACACCTTC	CASSYSELFNYGYTF
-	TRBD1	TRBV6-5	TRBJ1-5	TGTGCCACCAAAGCGACAGGGGGCAGGGAGCCCCAGCATTTT	CATKATGGREPQHF
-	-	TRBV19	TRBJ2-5	TGTGCCAGTTCCCCAACCTCTGCGGAAGAGACCCAGTACTTC	CASSPTSAEETQYF
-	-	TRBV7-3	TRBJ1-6	TGTGCCAGCAGCTTAAGAGCGGGGGGCAGTTCACCCCTCCACTTT	CASSLRAGGSSPLHF
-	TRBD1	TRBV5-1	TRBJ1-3	TGCGCCAGCACCCGTTCAGGGACAGGGAGGGGTTTT	CASTRSGTGRGF